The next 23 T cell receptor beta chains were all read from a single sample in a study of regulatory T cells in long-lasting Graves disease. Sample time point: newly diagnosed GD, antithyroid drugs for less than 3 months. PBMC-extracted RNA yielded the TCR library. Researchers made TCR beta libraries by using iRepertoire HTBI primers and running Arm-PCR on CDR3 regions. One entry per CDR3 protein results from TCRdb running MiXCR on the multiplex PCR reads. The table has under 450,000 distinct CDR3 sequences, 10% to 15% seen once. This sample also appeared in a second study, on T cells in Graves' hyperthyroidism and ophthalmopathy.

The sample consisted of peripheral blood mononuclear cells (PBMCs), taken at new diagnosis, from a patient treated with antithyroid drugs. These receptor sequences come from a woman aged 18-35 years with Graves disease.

CDR3 residues: CASSSSGTRDNEQFF. CDR3 nucleotide sequence: TGTGCCAGCAGCTCTTCCGGGACTAGAGACAATGAGCAGTTCTTC. The J gene is TRBJ2-1, the V gene TRBV28; 8 nucleotides align to TRBD2. Looked up from germline, CDR1 is MDHEN and CDR2 is SYDVKM. V lost 6 bases and J lost 5; bases outside the gene matches: 9. This CDR3 contains 15 residues. Full variable domain (outside the CDR3, taken from reference TRBV28 and TRBJ2-1): DVKVTQSSRYLVKRTGEKVFLECVQDMDHENMFWYRQDPGLGLRLIYFSYDVKMKEKGDIPEGYSVSREKKERFSLILESASTNQTSMYLCASSSSGTRDNEQFFGPGTRLTVL.

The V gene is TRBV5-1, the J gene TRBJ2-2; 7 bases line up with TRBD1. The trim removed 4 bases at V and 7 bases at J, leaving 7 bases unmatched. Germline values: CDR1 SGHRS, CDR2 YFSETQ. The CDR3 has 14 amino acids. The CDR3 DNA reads TGCGCCAGCAGCCCAGACAGGGCCCACGGGGAGCTGTTTTTT. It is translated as CASSPDRAHGELFF.

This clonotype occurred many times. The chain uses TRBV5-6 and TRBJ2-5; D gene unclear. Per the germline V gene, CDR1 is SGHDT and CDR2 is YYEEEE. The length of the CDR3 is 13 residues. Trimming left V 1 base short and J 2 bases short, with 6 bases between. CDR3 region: CASSLKIQETQYF. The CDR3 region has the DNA TGTGCCAGCAGCTTGAAGATTCAAGAGACCCAGTACTTC.

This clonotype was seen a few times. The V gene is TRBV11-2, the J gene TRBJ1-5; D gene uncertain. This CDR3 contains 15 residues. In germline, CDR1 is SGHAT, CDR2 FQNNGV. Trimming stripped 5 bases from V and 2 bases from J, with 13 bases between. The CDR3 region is CASSANGGRNQPQHF. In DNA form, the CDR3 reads TGTGCCAGCAGCGCAAATGGCGGCCGCAATCAGCCCCAGCATTTT.

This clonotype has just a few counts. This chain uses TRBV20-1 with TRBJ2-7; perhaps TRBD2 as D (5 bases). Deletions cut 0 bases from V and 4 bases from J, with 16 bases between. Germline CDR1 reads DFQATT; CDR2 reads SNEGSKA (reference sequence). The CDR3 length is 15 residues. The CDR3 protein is CSARDLAGGYYEQYF. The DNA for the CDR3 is TGCAGTGCTAGAGATCTCGCGGGCGGCTATTACGAGCAGTACTTC.

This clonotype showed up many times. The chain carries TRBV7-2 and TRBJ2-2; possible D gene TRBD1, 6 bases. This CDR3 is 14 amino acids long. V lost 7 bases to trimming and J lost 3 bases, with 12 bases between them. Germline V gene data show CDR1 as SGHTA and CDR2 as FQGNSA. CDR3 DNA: TGTGCCAGCATCCCTGGACAGTACACCGGGGAGCTGTTTTTT. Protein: CASIPGQYTGELFF.

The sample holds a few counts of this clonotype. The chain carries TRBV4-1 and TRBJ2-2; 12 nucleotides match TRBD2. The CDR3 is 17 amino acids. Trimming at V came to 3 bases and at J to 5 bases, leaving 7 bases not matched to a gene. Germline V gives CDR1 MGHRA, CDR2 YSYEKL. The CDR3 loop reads CASSQRLAGVGTGELFF. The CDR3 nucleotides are TGCGCCAGCAGCCAGCGACTAGCGGGGGTGGGGACCGGGGAGCTGTTTTTT.

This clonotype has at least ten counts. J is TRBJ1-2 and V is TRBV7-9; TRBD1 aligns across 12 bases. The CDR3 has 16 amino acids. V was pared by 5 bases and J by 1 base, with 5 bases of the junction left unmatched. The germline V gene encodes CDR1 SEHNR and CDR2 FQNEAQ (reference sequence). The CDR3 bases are TGTGCCAGCAGCCCCGGGGACAGGGGGCGTAACTATGGCTACACCTTC. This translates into CASSPGDRGRNYGYTF. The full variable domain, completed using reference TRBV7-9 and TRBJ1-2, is DTGVSQNPRHKITKRGQNVTFRCDPISEHNRLYWYRQTLGQGPEFLTYFQNEAQLEKSRLLSDRFSAERPKGSFSTLEIQRTEQGDSAMYLCASSPGDRGRNYGYTFGSGTRLTVV.

This chain's CDR3 is CATSTRTGNTTDTQYF. CDR3 DNA: TGTGCCACCAGCACAAGAACAGGGAACACCACAGATACGCAGTATTTT. The chain uses TRBV15 and TRBJ2-3, with a possible D match to TRBD1 (6 bases). Germline CDR1 reads LNHNV; CDR2 reads YYDKDF (reference sequence). The CDR3 length is 16 residues. V lost 4 bases and J lost 2, with 16 bases in between.

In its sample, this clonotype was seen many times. The CDR3 protein is CASSLDDGYNEQFF. DNA for the CDR3: TGTGCCAGCAGCTTAGATGACGGTTACAATGAGCAGTTCTTC. The rearrangement joins TRBV7-6 to TRBJ2-1; the D is unclear. Trimming took off 1 base at V and 4 bases at J, with 8 bases between the two ends. Germline values: CDR1 SGHVS, CDR2 FNYEAQ. CDR3 length: 14 residues.

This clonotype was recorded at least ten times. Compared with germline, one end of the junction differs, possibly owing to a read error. This CDR3 is CASLAGKVGSF. The CDR3 nucleotides read TGTGCCAGCCTAGCGGGCAAGGTGGGGTCTTTT. The chain is built from TRBV2 and TRBJ2-3; 8 bases align to TRBD2. Germline CDR1 and CDR2: SNHLY and FYNNEI. The CDR3 loop spans 11 amino acids.

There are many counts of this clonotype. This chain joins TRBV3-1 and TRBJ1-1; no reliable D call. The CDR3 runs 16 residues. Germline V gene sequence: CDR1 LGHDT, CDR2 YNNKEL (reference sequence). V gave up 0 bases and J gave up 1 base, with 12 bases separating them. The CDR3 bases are TGTGCCAGCAGCCAAGATTCGAGCTTTGGGAACACTGAAGCTTTCTTT. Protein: CASSQDSSFGNTEAFF.

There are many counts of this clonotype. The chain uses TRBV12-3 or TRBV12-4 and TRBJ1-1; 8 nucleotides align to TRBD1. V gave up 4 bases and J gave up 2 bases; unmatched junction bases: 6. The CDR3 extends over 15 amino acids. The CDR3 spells CASSSRQGINTEAFF. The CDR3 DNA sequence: TGTGCCAGCAGTTCAAGACAGGGGATAAACACTGAAGCTTTCTTT.

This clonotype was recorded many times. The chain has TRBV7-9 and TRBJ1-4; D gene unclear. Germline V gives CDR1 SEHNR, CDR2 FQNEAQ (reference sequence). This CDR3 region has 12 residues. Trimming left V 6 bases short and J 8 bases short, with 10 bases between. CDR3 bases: TGTGCCAGCAGAAAAAAGGAAGAAAAACTGTTTTTT. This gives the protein CASRKKEEKLFF.

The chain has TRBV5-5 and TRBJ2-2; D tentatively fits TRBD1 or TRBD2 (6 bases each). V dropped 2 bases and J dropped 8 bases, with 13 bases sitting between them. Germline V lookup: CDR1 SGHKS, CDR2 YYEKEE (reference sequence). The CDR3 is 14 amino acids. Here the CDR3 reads CASSFGGSTGELFF. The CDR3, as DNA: TGTGCCAGCAGCTTCGGGGGCTCCACAGGGGAGCTGTTTTTT.

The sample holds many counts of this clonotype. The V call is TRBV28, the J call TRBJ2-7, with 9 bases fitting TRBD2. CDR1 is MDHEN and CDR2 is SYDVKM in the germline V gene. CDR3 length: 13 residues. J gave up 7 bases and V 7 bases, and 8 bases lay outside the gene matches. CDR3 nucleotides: TGTGCCAGCAAGCCTAGCGGGACCTCGGAGCAGTACTTC. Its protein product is CASKPSGTSEQYF.

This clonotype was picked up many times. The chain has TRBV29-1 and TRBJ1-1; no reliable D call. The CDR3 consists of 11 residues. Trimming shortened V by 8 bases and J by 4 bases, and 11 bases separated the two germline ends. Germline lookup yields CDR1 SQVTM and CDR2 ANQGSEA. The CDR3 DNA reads TGCAGCTTACGAACGGGCACTGAAGCTTTCTTT. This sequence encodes CSLRTGTEAFF.

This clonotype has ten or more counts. As DNA, the CDR3 is TGTGCCAGCAGTGAAGCTTACAGGGGTAGAGCTTTCTTT. The encoded protein is CASSEAYRGRAFF. The chain recombines TRBV2 with TRBJ1-1; TRBD1 agrees at 7 bases. The CDR3 loop spans 13 amino acids. V was clipped by 0 bases and J by 10 bases; unmatched bases: 5. Germline assignment: CDR1 SNHLY and CDR2 FYNNEI.

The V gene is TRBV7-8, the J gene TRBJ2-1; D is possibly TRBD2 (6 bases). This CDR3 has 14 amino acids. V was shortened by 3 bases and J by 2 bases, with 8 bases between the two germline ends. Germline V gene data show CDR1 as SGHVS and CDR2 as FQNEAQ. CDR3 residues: CASSFRETYNEQFF. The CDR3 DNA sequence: TGTGCCAGCAGCTTCCGGGAGACCTACAATGAGCAGTTCTTC.

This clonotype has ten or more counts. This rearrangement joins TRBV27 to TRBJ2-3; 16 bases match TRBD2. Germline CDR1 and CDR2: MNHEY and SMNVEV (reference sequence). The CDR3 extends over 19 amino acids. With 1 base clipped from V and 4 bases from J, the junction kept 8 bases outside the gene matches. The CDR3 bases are TGTGCCAGCAGTTTATTTCCGGGACTAGCGGGAGGGCCCTCAGATACGCAGTATTTT. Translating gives CASSLFPGLAGGPSDTQYF.

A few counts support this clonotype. CDR3 DNA: TGCAGTGCTAGAGATGGTGCTAGCGGGAGTGCGTACAATGAGCAGTTCTTC. As protein: CSARDGASGSAYNEQFF. The chain combines TRBV20-1 with TRBJ2-1, with TRBD2 identical over 10 bases. From germline, CDR1 is DFQATT and CDR2 SNEGSKA (reference sequence). V lost 0 bases, J lost 4 bases, and 9 bases stayed unmatched. The CDR3 consists of 17 residues.

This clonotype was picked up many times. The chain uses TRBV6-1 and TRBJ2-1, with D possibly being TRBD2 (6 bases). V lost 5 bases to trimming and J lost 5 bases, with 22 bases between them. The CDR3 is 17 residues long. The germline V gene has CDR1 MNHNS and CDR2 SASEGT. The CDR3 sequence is CASSPSGLPGWNNEQFF. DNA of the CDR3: TGTGCCAGCAGTCCGTCAGGACTACCGGGATGGAACAATGAGCAGTTCTTC.

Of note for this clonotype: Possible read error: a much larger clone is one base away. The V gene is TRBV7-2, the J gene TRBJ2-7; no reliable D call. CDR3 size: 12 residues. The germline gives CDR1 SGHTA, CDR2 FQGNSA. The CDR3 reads CASGLTHYEQYF. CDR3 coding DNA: TGTGCCAGCGGCTTAACCCACTACGAGCAGTACTTC.